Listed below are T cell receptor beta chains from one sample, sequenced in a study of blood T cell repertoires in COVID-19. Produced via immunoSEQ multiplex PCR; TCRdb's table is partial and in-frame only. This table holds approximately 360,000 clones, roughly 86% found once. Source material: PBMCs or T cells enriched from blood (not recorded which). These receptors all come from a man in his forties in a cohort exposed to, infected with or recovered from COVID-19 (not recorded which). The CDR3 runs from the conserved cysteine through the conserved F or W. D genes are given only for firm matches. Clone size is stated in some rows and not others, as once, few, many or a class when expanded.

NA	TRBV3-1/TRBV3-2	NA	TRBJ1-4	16	CASSRTTDRTNEKLFF	TGTGCCAGCAGCCGTACGACAGACCGGACTAATGAAAAACTGTTTTTT
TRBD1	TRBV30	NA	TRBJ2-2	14	CAWSGPGGPGELFF	TGTGCCTGGAGTGGACCAGGGGGCCCCGGGGAGCTGTTTTTT
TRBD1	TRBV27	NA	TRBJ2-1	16	CASSLRPGQTYNEQFF	TGTGCCAGCAGTTTACGTCCGGGACAGACCTACAATGAGCAGTTCTTC
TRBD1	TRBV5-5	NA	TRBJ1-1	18	CASKPAMGQESKNTEAFF	TGTGCCAGCAAACCAGCGATGGGACAGGAGAGCAAGAACACTGAAGCTTTCTTT
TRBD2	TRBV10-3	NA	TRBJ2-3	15	CAIRQREGLSDTQYF	TGTGCCATCAGGCAGCGGGAGGGCCTTTCAGATACGCAGTATTTT
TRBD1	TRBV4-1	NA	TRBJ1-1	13	CASSRDRVTEAFF	TGCGCCAGCAGCCGGGACAGGGTCACTGAAGCTTTCTTT
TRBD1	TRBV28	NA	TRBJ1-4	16	CASSSTGGLWNEKLFF	TGTGCCAGCAGTTCTACAGGGGGGTTATGGAATGAAAAACTGTTTTTT
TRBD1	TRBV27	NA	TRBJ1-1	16	CASSAEYRGWNTEAFF	TGTGCCAGCAGTGCAGAATACAGGGGGTGGAACACTGAAGCTTTCTTT
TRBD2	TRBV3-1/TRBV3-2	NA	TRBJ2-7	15	CASSQGTSGSGEQYF	TGTGCCAGCAGCCAGGGGACTAGCGGGAGCGGCGAGCAGTACTTC
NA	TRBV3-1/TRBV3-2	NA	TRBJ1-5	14	CASSQGQTGQPQHF	TGTGCCAGCAGCCAAGGACAGACGGGTCAGCCCCAGCATTTT
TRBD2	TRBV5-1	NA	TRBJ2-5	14	CASGLAGTQETQYF	TGCGCCAGCGGGCTAGCGGGAACCCAAGAGACCCAGTACTTC
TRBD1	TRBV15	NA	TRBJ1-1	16	CATSRVLGRGDTEAFF	TGTGCCACCAGCAGAGTTCTCGGCAGGGGGGACACTGAAGCTTTCTTT
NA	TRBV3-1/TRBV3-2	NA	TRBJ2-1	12	CASSQQTGPEFF	TGTGCCAGCAGCCAGCAGACAGGCCCGGAGTTCTTC
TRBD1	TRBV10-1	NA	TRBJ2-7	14	CASRPGQGASEQYF	TGCGCCAGCAGGCCTGGACAGGGGGCGTCCGAGCAGTACTTC
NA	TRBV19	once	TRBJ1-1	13	CASRTVMNTEAFF	TGTGCCAGTAGGACAGTAATGAACACTGAAGCTTTCTTT